The 24 T cell receptor beta chains below all came from one sample that was sequenced in a study of T cells in Graves' hyperthyroidism and ophthalmopathy. The TCR beta CDR3 regions underwent amplification using RNA transcripts as the source. The TCR CDR3 first-round RT-PCR relied on the HTBI primer set. Each CDR3 protein gets one entry after TCRdb re-called the multiplex PCR reads with MiXCR. The sample includes hundreds of thousands of distinct CDR3 sequences, 40% to 55% of them seen just once. Sequencing was performed on peripheral blood or thyroid tissue (not recorded which). The source of these receptors is a woman between 18 and 29 years old with Graves' hyperthyroidism.

V and J are TRBV7-8 and TRBJ2-5; the match to TRBD1 covers 7 bases. Germline CDR1 SGHVS, CDR2 FQNEAQ. J gave up 5 bases and V 5 bases, and 8 bases lay outside the gene matches. This CDR3 is built from 14 residues. As DNA, the CDR3 is TGTGCCAGCAGCCATACGACAGGGATGGAGACCCAGTACTTC. This encodes CASSHTTGMETQYF.

The chain joins TRBV5-5 to TRBJ1-4; TRBD1 matches 8 bases. The ends lost 1 base at V and 7 bases at J; junction bases unmatched: 3. Germline V gene lookup returns CDR1 SGHKS and CDR2 YYEKEE (reference sequence). This CDR3 is 14 amino acids long. The CDR3 bases are TGTGCCAGCAGCTTGTTACAGGGGGGTGAAAAACTGTTTTTT. Protein sequence: CASSLLQGGEKLFF.

This clonotype has a count of ten or more. The rearrangement links TRBV7-2 to TRBJ2-5; TRBD2 matches 9 bases. The CDR3 extends over 16 amino acids. The J segment lost 5 bases and the V segment lost 3 bases, leaving 10 bases of the junction unmatched. Germline loops: CDR1 SGHTA, CDR2 FQGNSA. The CDR3 DNA is TGTGCCAGCAGCTTCCAGACTAGCGGAGAAAGGGAGACCCAGTACTTC. It encodes CASSFQTSGERETQYF. The variable domain in full, completed from reference TRBV7-2 and TRBJ2-5, reads GAGVSQSPSNKVTEKGKDVELRCDPISGHTALYWYRQSLGQGLEFLIYFQGNSAPDKSGLPSDRFSAERTGGSVSTLTIQRTQQEDSAVYLCASSFQTSGERETQYFGPGTRLLVL.

This clonotype was observed a few times. The genes are TRBV19 and TRBJ1-4, with D possibly matching TRBD1 (5 bases). Germline CDR1 and CDR2: LNHDA and SQIVND (reference sequence). The CDR3 length is 17 residues. The V end was cut by 3 bases, the J end by 0 bases, with 14 bases between. CDR3 sequence (DNA): TGTGCCAGTAGTATCCTTGGGGCCCGATCAACTAATGAAAAACTGTTTTTT. Translating it yields CASSILGARSTNEKLFF. Full variable domain (missing parts from reference TRBV19 and TRBJ1-4): DGGITQSPKYLFRKEGQNVTLSCEQNLNHDAMYWYRQDPGQGLRLIYYSQIVNDFQKGDIAEGYSVSREKKESFPLTVTSAQKNPTAFYLCASSILGARSTNEKLFFGSGTQLSVL.

The chain joins TRBV10-3 to TRBJ2-2, with a tentative D call TRBD1 (6 bases). The CDR3 spans 15 residues. The V end lost 10 bases, the J end lost 6 bases, and 21 bases lay between the germline ends. Germline V gene lookup returns CDR1 ENHRY and CDR2 SYGVKD. CDR3 protein: CATQGTPQVAGELFF. In DNA, the CDR3 is TGTGCCACCCAAGGGACACCGCAGGTCGCCGGGGAGCTGTTTTTT.

This chain links TRBV15 with TRBJ2-3; a possible D gene is TRBD2 (6 bases). This CDR3 region has 12 residues. V lost 5 bases and J lost 7, with 10 bases in between. The germline gives CDR1 LNHNV, CDR2 YYDKDF (reference sequence). The CDR3 here is CATSVTRNTQYF. The CDR3 DNA reads as TGTGCCACCAGCGTGACTAGGAATACGCAGTATTTT.

As concerns this clonotype: A much larger clone differs from this one at a single base, so this may be a read error. The CDR3 nucleotides read TGTGCCACCAGTGGGGGGGCGCAGGACGAGCAGTTCTTC. This sequence encodes CATSGGAQDEQFF. V gene TRBV24-1 combines with J gene TRBJ2-7; D is perhaps TRBD1 or TRBD2 (6 bases each). TRBJ2-1 explains the end of the DNA better; the J call may be wrong. This CDR3 contains 13 residues. CDR1 is KGHDR, CDR2 SFDVKD, per germline.

This clonotype was seen more than once but under ten times. V is TRBV10-3 and J is TRBJ2-5; a weak D match, TRBD2 (6 bases). CDR3 length: 14 residues. Trimming took off 5 bases at V and 5 bases at J, with 15 bases between the two ends. Germline loops: CDR1 ENHRY, CDR2 SYGVKD. CDR3 DNA sequence: TGTGCCATCAGTTACTCGGGGGTTGGCGAGACCCAGTACTTC. Residues: CAISYSGVGETQYF.

In regard to this clonotype: Just one base apart from a much larger clone, this may be a read error. The chain is built from TRBV13 and TRBJ1-2; D unclear. The CDR3 extends over 14 amino acids. The V gene's germline CDR1 is PRHDT and CDR2 FYEKMQ (reference sequence). The chain's CDR3 is CTSSPPGKDYGYTF. DNA of the CDR3: TGTACCAGCAGCCCTCCTGGGAAAGACTATGGCTACACCTTC.

This clonotype was detected a few times. This rearrangement joins TRBV10-3 to TRBJ2-2, with 14 positions matching TRBD2. In germline, CDR1 is ENHRY, CDR2 SYGVKD. The J segment lost 6 bases and the V segment lost 2 bases, leaving 8 bases of the junction unmatched. The CDR3 totals 18 residues. CDR3 sequence reads: CAISESGTSGSLAGELFF. Here the CDR3 DNA reads TGTGCCATCAGTGAGAGCGGGACTAGCGGGAGCTTGGCCGGGGAGCTGTTTTTT.

The chain joins TRBV2 to TRBJ1-5; D is unresolved. Germline V gene sequence: CDR1 SNHLY, CDR2 FYNNEI. The V and J ends lost 2 bases and 0 bases respectively, with 17 bases between them. The CDR3 contains 18 residues. CDR3 nucleotides: TGTGCCAGCAGTGAAAGCCCGGACGGTTGGTATAGCAATCAGCCCCAGCATTTT. It specifies CASSESPDGWYSNQPQHF.

This chain joins TRBV15 and TRBJ2-7, with D possibly matching TRBD2 (6 bases). With 1 base removed from V and 0 bases from J, the gap between germline ends came to 10 bases. The V gene's germline CDR1 is LNHNV and CDR2 YYDKDF (reference sequence). The CDR3 is 15 amino acids. As DNA, the CDR3 is TGTGCCACCAGCAGAGGCCATAGCGGCTCCTACGAGCAGTACTTC. Amino acids: CATSRGHSGSYEQYF. The complete variable domain, with remaining parts taken from reference TRBV15 and TRBJ2-7, reads DAMVIQNPRYQVTQFGKPVTLSCSQTLNHNVMYWYQQKSSQAPKLLFHYYDKDFNNEADTPDNFQSRRPNTSFCFLDIRSPGLGDTAMYLCATSRGHSGSYEQYFGPGTRLTVT.

With regard to this clonotype: One junction end does not reproduce the germline sequence, and a read error may be involved. The chain recombines TRBV6-5 with TRBJ2-7; no reliable D call. The CDR3 covers 13 residues. CDR1 MNHEY and CDR2 SVGAGI come from the germline V gene. CDR3 nucleotides: TGTGCCACCAGTTCCCAGACTCCTTACGAGCAGTACTTC. Translating it yields CATSSQTPYEQYF.

The CDR3: CALTGWGTQYF. The DNA of the CDR3 is TGTGCCCTGACAGGGTGGGGGACCCAGTACTTC. The gene calls are TRBV30 and TRBJ2-5, with TRBD1 matching over 7 bases. The V gene's germline CDR1 is GTSNPN and CDR2 SVGIG (reference sequence). The trim removed 8 bases at V and 7 bases at J, leaving 7 bases unmatched. The CDR3 length is 11 residues.

The chain joins TRBV6-5 to TRBJ1-2; D uncertain. This CDR3 is 15 amino acids long. Germline V CDR1 and CDR2: MNHEY, SVGAGI. Trimming cost V 2 bases and J 1 base, with 11 bases left between them. CDR3 sequence reads: CASSYIGQVNYGYTF. CDR3 in DNA: TGTGCCAGCAGTTACATCGGGCAGGTTAACTATGGCTACACCTTC.

Remarks on this clonotype: A clone one base away is much larger, so this may be a read error. The V gene is TRBV2, the J gene TRBJ1-4; D is unresolved. Germline CDR1 and CDR2: SNHLY and FYNNEI. This CDR3 comprises 13 residues. The CDR3 sequence is CTSVPPPGEKLFF. CDR3 nucleotides: TGTACCAGCGTTCCTCCTCCTGGTGAAAAACTGTTTTTT.

J is TRBJ1-6 and V is TRBV10-3; D unresolved. The CDR3 is 14 amino acids. The V gene lost 7 bases and the J gene lost 7 bases, with 14 bases spanning the gap. The germline V gene has CDR1 ENHRY and CDR2 SYGVKD. The CDR3 bases are TGTGCCATCAACCCCGGGGTTGTGAATTCACCCCTCCACTTT. Translated: CAINPGVVNSPLHF.

V is TRBV7-2 and J is TRBJ2-7; D ambiguous. V lost 1 base, J lost 2 bases, and 12 bases lay in between. The CDR3 consists of 15 residues. Germline V gives CDR1 SGHTA, CDR2 FQGNSA. As DNA, the CDR3 is TGTGCCAGCAGCTTAGAGTCGGGCGCCACCTACGAGCAGTACTTC. Its translation: CASSLESGATYEQYF.

The V call is TRBV24-1, the J call TRBJ1-5; no clear D gene. The V and J ends lost 9 bases and 1 base respectively, with 12 bases between them. From germline, CDR1 is KGHDR and CDR2 SFDVKD. The CDR3 length is 14 residues. The CDR3 DNA reads as TGTGCCACCCCTCCTAGGACGAGCAATCAGCCCCAGCATTTT. The encoded protein is CATPPRTSNQPQHF.

This clonotype was detected ten times or more. The V call is TRBV10-3, the J call TRBJ2-2; 12 positions agree with TRBD2. With V trimmed by 11 bases and J by 1 base, 17 bases remained unmatched. This CDR3 has 19 residues. Germline V gene lookup returns CDR1 ENHRY and CDR2 SYGVKD. In nucleotides, the CDR3 is TGTGCCTCCGGGGCGACTAGCGGGAGTCGGAGGGGGAACACCGGGGAGCTGTTTTTT. Protein sequence: CASGATSGSRRGNTGELFF.

This clonotype was observed at least ten times. This chain links TRBV29-1 with TRBJ1-2; TRBD1 matches 12 bases. In germline, CDR1 is SQVTM, CDR2 ANQGSEA. V lost 6 bases, J lost 7 bases, and 9 bases stayed unmatched. The CDR3 consists of 14 residues. The CDR3 DNA is TGCAGCGTAACCGGGACAGGGGGCACGGCTGGCTACACCTTC. Its translation: CSVTGTGGTAGYTF. The full variable domain, in which reference TRBV29-1 and TRBJ1-2 provide the parts outside the CDR3, is SAVISQKPSRDICQRGTSLTIQCQVDSQVTMMFWYRQQPGQSLTLIATANQGSEATYESGFVIDKFPISRPNLTFSTLTVSNMSPEDSSIYLCSVTGTGGTAGYTFGSGTRLTVV.

The chain recombines TRBV25-1 with TRBJ1-2, with 8 bases identical to TRBD1. V trimming: 6 bases; J trimming: 6 bases; junction bases outside the gene matches: 12. This CDR3 is 15 amino acids long. Looked up from germline, CDR1 is MGHDK and CDR2 is SYGVNS. CDR3 sequence (DNA): TGTGCCAGCAGCCCCCGCGACAGGGGACACAATGGCTACACCTTC. Amino acids: CASSPRDRGHNGYTF.

Of note for this clonotype: This may come from a read error, since a much larger clone is one base off. V usage is TRBV24-1 and J usage is TRBJ1-5; tentative D call: TRBD1 (6 bases). CDR3 length equals 16 residues. Looked up from germline, CDR1 is KGHDR and CDR2 is SFDVKD. CDR3 DNA sequence: TGTGCCACCGGTGACGGACAGCTGTATAGCAATCAGCCCCAGCATTTT. Translating gives CATGDGQLYSNQPQHF.

This chain links TRBV25-1 with TRBJ1-1; D unresolved. Germline V gives CDR1 MGHDK, CDR2 SYGVNS. The V and J ends lost 8 bases and 0 bases respectively, with 7 bases between them. This CDR3 contains 12 residues. The CDR3 protein is CASLGVNTEAFF. The CDR3 DNA is TGTGCCAGCTTAGGAGTGAACACTGAAGCTTTCTTT.